Presented here are 24 T cell receptor beta chains from one specimen sequenced in a study of regulatory T cells in long-lasting Graves disease (dated by TCRdb to about 2021). Libraries were built with multiplex PCR. TCRdb names Illumina HiSeq 4000 as the instrument used. iRepertoire HTBI primers and Arm-PCR amplification of CDR3 regions were used to construct TCR beta libraries. In TCRdb, the public reads were trimmed at Q25 with fastp and aligned with MiXCR, with productive beta chains retained. Here each entry gathers all rows of one CDR3 protein and keeps the most common genes and DNA. The sample table holds 500,000 or so distinct CDR3 sequences, of which about 16% were seen once. Clones ranked in the top ten supply 20% to 25% of the sample. The time point label corresponds to: newly diagnosed GD, antithyroid drugs for less than 3 months. RNA was extracted from PBMCs in TRIzol for both TCR sequencing and RNA sequencing.

These data were also reused for a study on T cells in Graves' hyperthyroidism and ophthalmopathy.

This sample comprised peripheral blood mononuclear cells (PBMCs), obtained at new diagnosis, from a patient treated with antithyroid drugs. The source is a woman between 40 and 65 years old with Graves disease. Donor details come from another sample of the same person, matched by shared clones.

This clonotype was picked up a small number of times. The rearrangement links TRBV18 to TRBJ2-2, with 7 bases matching TRBD1. This CDR3 is 16 amino acids long. CDR1 is KGHSH, CDR2 LQKENI, per germline. J gave up 6 bases and V 1 base, and 8 bases lay outside the gene matches. This CDR3 reads CASSPLGATGAGELFF. The DNA of the CDR3 is TGTGCCAGCTCACCACTTGGGGCCACAGGGGCCGGGGAGCTGTTTTTT.

This clonotype was seen more than once but under ten times. The chain links TRBV6-2 or TRBV6-3 to TRBJ1-5, with no clear D. The CDR3 is made up of 16 amino acids. CDR1 is MNHEY and CDR2 is SVGEGT in the germline V gene. Between the trimmed V and J ends, which lost 5 bases and 6 bases, there was a span of 20 bases. DNA for the CDR3: TGTGCCAGCAGTGAAGGCCCCCTTTGGAATGGTCAGCCCCAGCATTTT. Residues: CASSEGPLWNGQPQHF.

Here the CDR3 reads CASSRDRGVTSPLHF. The CDR3, as DNA: TGCGCCAGCAGCAGGGACAGGGGAGTGACTTCACCCCTCCACTTT. The rearrangement uses TRBV5-1 and TRBJ1-6; TRBD1 agrees at 10 bases. This CDR3 region has 15 residues. CDR1 is SGHRS and CDR2 is YFSETQ in the germline V gene. After removal of 4 bases from V and 9 bases from J, the junction contained 7 bases not matched to a gene.

This clonotype appeared many times. The J gene is TRBJ1-1, the V gene TRBV28; TRBD1 is a possible D gene (5 bases). V lost 5 bases to trimming and J lost 6 bases, with 16 bases between them. Germline V gives CDR1 MDHEN, CDR2 SYDVKM. The CDR3 is 14 residues long. CDR3 DNA: TGTGCCAGCAGTACATATGGGGGAAACCCTGAAGCTTTCTTT. Translation: CASSTYGGNPEAFF.

The chain combines TRBV15 with TRBJ1-3, with D possibly TRBD1 on 6 matching bases. This CDR3 contains 13 residues. V shed 5 bases and J shed 4 bases, with 9 bases lying between them. Germline values: CDR1 LNHNV, CDR2 YYDKDF (reference sequence). The CDR3 region has the DNA TGTGCCACCAGCTACGGACAGGGAAACACCATATATTTT. Translating it yields CATSYGQGNTIYF.

At least ten counts were recorded for this clonotype. The chain links TRBV12-3 or TRBV12-4 to TRBJ1-2, with no clear D. The germline V and J ends were trimmed by 2 bases and 0 bases, with 7 bases remaining between them. The CDR3 is 14 amino acids. CDR3 in DNA: TGTGCCAGCAGTTTAAGGGCCGCTAACTATGGCTACACCTTC. Translated: CASSLRAANYGYTF.

This clonotype occurred many times. CDR3 sequence reads: CSASDTEAFF. CDR3 sequence (DNA): TGCAGTGCGTCGGACACTGAAGCTTTCTTT. J is TRBJ1-1 and V is TRBV20-1; D uncertain. The CDR3 runs 10 residues. Germline CDR1 and CDR2: DFQATT and SNEGSKA (reference sequence). Trimming shortened V by 6 bases and J by 3 bases, and 5 bases separated the two germline ends.

With respect to this clonotype: A read error is possible here, since a much larger clone lies one base away. This chain links TRBV6-2 or TRBV6-3 with TRBJ2-3; the D gene could be TRBD1 or TRBD2 (5 bases each). From germline, CDR1 is MNHEY and CDR2 SVGEGT. This CDR3 is built from 15 residues. Trimming stripped 2 bases from V and 1 base from J, with 10 bases between. This CDR3 reads CASSYQGVGTDTQYF. CDR3 coding DNA: TGTGCCAGCAGTTACCAGGGAGTGGGCACAGATACGCAGTATTTT.

In this sample, this clonotype turned up a few times. J is TRBJ1-1 and V is TRBV19; D unclear. The V gene lost 8 bases and the J gene lost 4 bases, with 11 bases spanning the gap. This CDR3 spans 12 amino acids. Germline assignment: CDR1 LNHDA and CDR2 SQIVND (reference sequence). DNA for the CDR3: TGTGCCAGTTCGCCGAGGAGCACTGAAGCTTTCTTT. Translation gives CASSPRSTEAFF.

With respect to this clonotype: It may be a read error: a sequence one base away is much more abundant. The V gene is TRBV6-1, the J gene TRBJ2-2; 8 bases fit TRBD1. CDR3 size: 14 residues. V trimming: 5 bases; J trimming: 6 bases; junction bases outside the gene matches: 5. CDR1 and CDR2 (germline): MNHNS, SASEGT. CDR3 loop: CASSHGQGAGELFF. CDR3 in DNA: TGTGCCAGCAGTCATGGACAGGGAGCCGGGGAGCTGTTTTTT.

With respect to this clonotype: Given the absence of the conserved phenylalanine or tryptophan at the CDR3 end, a read error is likely. The chain uses TRBV18 and TRBJ1-1; D ambiguous. The CDR3 runs 13 residues. The germline V and J ends were trimmed by 5 bases and 1 base, with 8 bases remaining between them. Germline assignment: CDR1 KGHSH and CDR2 LQKENI. The CDR3, as DNA: TGTGCCAGCTCATTGCCCTCGAACACTGAAGCTTTCCTT. This gives the protein CASSLPSNTEAFL.

The genes are TRBV4-1 and TRBJ1-6; D call uncertain. The CDR3 consists of 15 residues. Trimming pared 0 bases from V and 0 bases from J, leaving 3 bases between. Looked up from germline, CDR1 is MGHRA and CDR2 is YSYEKL. The CDR3 loop reads CASSQDDSYNSPLHF. The CDR3 DNA reads TGCGCCAGCAGCCAAGACGACTCCTATAATTCACCCCTCCACTTT.

This clonotype was recorded a few times. The chain is built from TRBV5-1 and TRBJ1-4, with unresolved D. Germline V gene lookup returns CDR1 SGHRS and CDR2 YFSETQ. This CDR3 comprises 15 residues. With 4 bases removed from V and 0 bases from J, the gap between germline ends came to 10 bases. The CDR3 DNA follows: TGCGCCAGCAGCCTCACGGGCTCAACTAATGAAAAACTGTTTTTT. Its protein product is CASSLTGSTNEKLFF.

This chain joins TRBV5-1 and TRBJ1-1; tentatively, D is TRBD1 (6 bases). Looked up from germline, CDR1 is SGHRS and CDR2 is YFSETQ. CDR3 size: 14 residues. The CDR3 coding sequence is TGCGTCGGCAGCCAAGGACAGTTGAACACTGAAGCTTTCTTT. As protein: CVGSQGQLNTEAFF.

This clonotype occurred many times. The rearrangement uses TRBV28 and TRBJ2-5, with TRBD1 matching 12 bases. Unmatched junction bases numbered 6, after V lost 6 bases and J lost 4 bases. CDR1 and CDR2 from the germline V gene are MDHEN and SYDVKM. The CDR3 runs to 15 residues. CDR3 nucleotide sequence: TGTGCCAGCAGCCGGGGACAGGGGGCAGGAGAGACCCAGTACTTC. Amino acid sequence: CASSRGQGAGETQYF.

This clonotype was recorded at least ten times. The rearrangement joins TRBV12-3 or TRBV12-4 to TRBJ2-7, with 10 bases fitting TRBD1. This CDR3 region has 15 residues. J lost 2 bases, V lost 5 bases, and 6 bases had no gene match. CDR3 sequence: CASSPGGTGAYEQYF. The CDR3 coding sequence is TGTGCCAGCAGTCCCGGGGGGACAGGGGCCTACGAGCAGTACTTC.

This clonotype was observed at least ten times. The chain joins TRBV3-1 to TRBJ2-3; D gene ambiguous. CDR1 LGHDT and CDR2 YNNKEL come from the germline V gene (reference sequence). The CDR3 spans 11 residues. Trimming left V 0 bases short and J 6 bases short, with 1 base between. The CDR3 region has the DNA TGTGCCAGCAGCCAAGAGGATACGCAGTATTTT. It codes for CASSQEDTQYF.

The chain recombines TRBV19 with TRBJ2-3; a possible D gene is TRBD2 (6 bases). Trimming left V 8 bases short and J 3 bases short, with 15 bases between. Looked up from germline, CDR1 is LNHDA and CDR2 is SQIVND (reference sequence). CDR3 length: 14 residues. The CDR3 is CASRRDSITDTQYF. In nucleotides, the CDR3 is TGTGCCAGTCGACGGGACTCTATAACAGATACGCAGTATTTT.

This clonotype was seen repeatedly, ten times or more. V and J are TRBV3-1 and TRBJ1-2; TRBD1 matches at 7 bases. CDR1 and CDR2 (germline): LGHDT, YNNKEL (reference sequence). The CDR3 spans 15 residues. Germline trimming cut 0 bases from V and 8 bases from J; bases unmatched to any gene: 9. Here the CDR3 DNA reads TGTGCCAGCAGCCAAGATTGGAGACAGGGAAAGGGCTACACCTTC. Protein sequence: CASSQDWRQGKGYTF.

V gene TRBV30 combines with J gene TRBJ2-3; 7 bases line up with TRBD1. Germline V lookup: CDR1 GTSNPN, CDR2 SVGIG (reference sequence). Losses at the gene ends were 7 bases for V and 6 bases for J; bases not matched to a gene: 13. The CDR3 runs to 14 residues. This chain's CDR3 is CASKEGADLDTQYF. The CDR3 DNA is TGTGCCTCTAAAGAGGGGGCAGATTTGGATACGCAGTATTTT.

This clonotype was seen repeatedly, ten times or more. The J gene is TRBJ2-1, the V gene TRBV28; 12 nucleotides line up with TRBD2. Unmatched junction bases numbered 6, after V lost 10 bases and J lost 2 bases. The CDR3 sequence is 15 residues long. In germline, CDR1 is MDHEN, CDR2 SYDVKM. The CDR3 sequence: CATKASGGAYNEQFF. CDR3 sequence (DNA): TGTGCCACTAAAGCTAGCGGGGGGGCCTACAATGAGCAGTTCTTC. The full variable domain, its missing parts supplied by reference TRBV28 and TRBJ2-1, is DVKVTQSSRYLVKRTGEKVFLECVQDMDHENMFWYRQDPGLGLRLIYFSYDVKMKEKGDIPEGYSVSREKKERFSLILESASTNQTSMYLCATKASGGAYNEQFFGPGTRLTVL.

This clonotype was seen repeatedly, ten times or more. The V call is TRBV5-1, the J call TRBJ2-7; tentative D call: TRBD1 (5 bases). Germline lookup yields CDR1 SGHRS and CDR2 YFSETQ. There are 14 residues in the CDR3. V was pared by 4 bases and J by 5 bases, with 16 bases between. The chain's CDR3 is CASSRIQDLDEQYF. CDR3 in DNA: TGCGCCAGCAGCAGAATACAGGATCTGGACGAGCAGTACTTC. The complete variable domain, with remaining parts taken from reference TRBV5-1 and TRBJ2-7, reads KAGVTQTPRYLIKTRGQQVTLSCSPISGHRSVSWYQQTPGQGLQFLFEYFSETQRNKGNFPGRFSGRQFSNSRSEMNVSTLELGDSALYLCASSRIQDLDEQYFGPGTRLTVT.

This clonotype was counted many times. V and J are TRBV3-1 and TRBJ2-3; D gene uncertain. V lost 0 bases, J lost 9 bases, and 10 bases lay in between. CDR3 length: 13 amino acids. From germline, CDR1 is LGHDT and CDR2 YNNKEL (reference sequence). CDR3 DNA sequence: TGTGCCAGCAGCCAAGACCCCTCTCGGACGCAGTATTTT. Its protein product is CASSQDPSRTQYF.

In its sample, this clonotype was seen a few times. V gene TRBV5-6 combines with J gene TRBJ2-3; 11 bases are shared with TRBD1. This CDR3 is built from 14 residues. Trimming removed 6 bases from V and 9 bases from J; junction bases left unmatched: 9. Germline V gene sequence: CDR1 SGHDT, CDR2 YYEEEE. For the CDR3, the DNA is TGTGCCAGCAACCCGGGACAGGGGGGAACAACGCAGTATTTT. As protein: CASNPGQGGTTQYF.